The source of this T cell receptor beta chain is a study of response to subunit inactivated influenza vaccine. Regarding the study as a whole: That few new T cells are recruited by each seasonal influenza vaccination was the authors' suggestion.

V was shortened by 5 bases and J by 2 bases, with 8 bases between the two germline ends. The germline CDR1 and CDR2 sequences are SGHTA and FQGNSA. The length of the CDR3 is 13 residues. TCRdb reprocessed the RT-PCR reads via MiXCR and lists one record per CDR3 protein. The sample holds more than 700,000 distinct CDR3 sequences; 21% are singletons and the top ten take roughly a tenth. Notes on this clonotype: Its antigen is unknown.

This clonotype was sampled from a man in his fifties who received an inactivated influenza vaccine. Sample: PBMCs from blood, taken 5 days after vaccination. J is TRBJ2-3 and V is TRBV7-2; D gene unclear. The CDR3 region has the DNA TGTGCCAGCAGCGCGAAATTCACAGATACGCAGTATTTT. Translation: CASSAKFTDTQYF.